This is a list of T cell receptor beta chains from one sample in a study of blood T cell repertoires in COVID-19. Profiling relied on immunoSEQ multiplex PCR, and the TCRdb table lists in-frame clones only, not all of them. The sample contains over 45,000 clones, over 70% of which appear only once. What was sequenced was peripheral blood. These receptors were obtained from a woman between 50 and 59 years old with active or convalescent COVID-19. CDR3s include the opening cysteine and the closing phenylalanine or tryptophan. The D gene is left open where the match is weak. Clone sizes are given selectively: once, few, many, or a class where the clone is expanded.

size: -; D: -; length: 16; J: TRBJ2-1; V: TRBV2; CDR3: CASSGRSPSSYNEQFF; DNA: TGTGCCAGCAGTGGTAGAAGCCCGAGCTCCTACAATGAGCAGTTCTTC
size: -; D: TRBD1; length: 14; J: TRBJ1-5; V: TRBV10-2; CDR3: CASRKGQGDQPQHF; DNA: TGCGCCAGCAGAAAGGGACAGGGAGACCAGCCCCAGCATTTT
size: -; D: -; length: 14; J: TRBJ2-7; V: TRBV6-5; CDR3: CASTLTQGPYEQYF; DNA: TGTGCCAGCACCCTAACACAGGGCCCCTACGAGCAGTACTTC
size: -; D: -; length: 13; J: TRBJ2-5; V: TRBV28; CDR3: CASSPERAETQYF; DNA: TGTGCCAGCAGCCCCGAGCGCGCGGAGACCCAGTACTTC
size: -; D: -; length: 14; J: TRBJ2-3; V: TRBV18; CDR3: CASSPWADTDTQYF; DNA: TGTGCCAGCTCACCATGGGCAGACACAGATACGCAGTATTTT
size: -; D: -; length: 13; J: TRBJ1-2; V: TRBV5-4; CDR3: CASSLASGYGYTF; DNA: TGTGCCAGCAGCTTGGCCTCAGGATATGGCTACACCTTC
size: -; D: -; length: 13; J: TRBJ1-1; V: TRBV10-1; CDR3: CASSGGLNTEAFF; DNA: TGCGCCAGCAGTGGAGGGTTGAACACTGAAGCTTTCTTT
size: -; D: -; length: 16; J: TRBJ2-6; V: TRBV18; CDR3: CASSPVGASGANVLTF; DNA: TGTGCCAGCTCACCAGTGGGAGCCTCTGGGGCCAACGTCCTGACTTTC
size: -; D: TRBD2; length: 16; J: TRBJ2-1; V: TRBV5-1; CDR3: CASSPIAGGPAHEQFF; DNA: TGCGCCAGCAGCCCTATAGCGGGAGGGCCGGCCCATGAGCAGTTCTTC
size: once; D: TRBD2; length: 19; J: TRBJ2-2; V: TRBV15; CDR3: CATSRELWTSGRNTGELFF; DNA: TGTGCCACCAGCAGAGAGCTTTGGACTAGCGGGAGGAACACCGGGGAGCTGTTTTTT
size: -; D: TRBD2; length: 16; J: TRBJ2-7; V: TRBV4-1; CDR3: CASSQGPGLATYEQYF; DNA: TGCGCCAGCAGCCAAGGCCCGGGACTAGCGACGTACGAGCAGTACTTC
size: -; D: -; length: 15; J: TRBJ2-1; V: TRBV4-2; CDR3: CASSQRTVIDNEQFF; DNA: TGTGCCAGCAGCCAAAGGACAGTAATTGACAATGAGCAGTTCTTC
size: few; D: TRBD2; length: 16; J: TRBJ2-7; V: TRBV7-2; CDR3: CASSLEGTSGSHEQYF; DNA: TGTGCCAGCAGCTTAGAGGGGACTAGCGGTTCCCACGAGCAGTACTTC
size: -; D: TRBD2; length: 16; J: TRBJ2-7; V: TRBV5-1; CDR3: CASRVGLAGGPYEQYF; DNA: TGCGCCAGCAGAGTAGGACTAGCGGGAGGGCCCTACGAGCAGTACTTC
size: -; D: TRBD2; length: 15; J: TRBJ2-5; V: TRBV6-5; CDR3: CASSLTGLGGETQYF; DNA: TGTGCCAGCAGTCTCACAGGACTAGGAGGAGAGACCCAGTACTTC
size: -; D: TRBD1; length: 15; J: TRBJ1-4; V: TRBV3-1/TRBV3-2; CDR3: CASSPQGRSNEKLFF; DNA: TGTGCCAGCAGCCCACAGGGGCGGTCTAATGAAAAACTGTTTTTT
size: -; D: TRBD1; length: 12; J: TRBJ1-2; V: TRBV11-2; CDR3: CASSRQGAGYTF; DNA: TGTGCCAGCAGCCGACAGGGGGCTGGCTACACCTTC
size: -; D: -; length: 12; J: TRBJ2-7; V: TRBV6-5; CDR3: CASGRTTGEQYF; DNA: TGTGCCAGCGGGAGGACGACGGGCGAGCAGTACTTC
size: -; D: TRBD2; length: 17; J: TRBJ2-1; V: TRBV7-9; CDR3: CASSYDPGLAFNNEQFF; DNA: TGTGCCAGCAGCTACGACCCGGGACTAGCTTTCAACAATGAGCAGTTCTTC
size: -; D: -; length: 14; J: TRBJ1-5; V: TRBV7-6; CDR3: CASSLGAGGQPQHF; DNA: TGTGCCAGCAGCTTAGGGGCCGGAGGGCAGCCCCAGCATTTT
size: -; D: TRBD1; length: 18; J: TRBJ1-5; V: TRBV19; CDR3: CASSMAGQGFYSNQPQHF; DNA: TGTGCCAGTAGTATGGCGGGACAGGGGTTTTATAGCAATCAGCCCCAGCATTTT
size: -; D: -; length: 16; J: TRBJ2-2; V: TRBV27; CDR3: CASSFFNRLDTGELFF; DNA: TGTGCCAGCAGTTTTTTTAACAGGTTAGACACCGGGGAGCTGTTTTTT
size: few; D: TRBD2; length: 17; J: TRBJ2-1; V: TRBV7-9; CDR3: CASSSGLAGGPVNEQFF; DNA: TGTGCCAGCAGTTCCGGACTAGCGGGAGGGCCTGTCAATGAGCAGTTCTTC
size: -; D: TRBD2; length: 16; J: TRBJ2-1; V: TRBV14; CDR3: CASSQLAGGSYNEQFF; DNA: TGTGCCAGCAGCCAGTTAGCGGGAGGGTCCTACAATGAGCAGTTCTTC
size: -; D: -; length: 15; J: TRBJ2-1; V: TRBV27; CDR3: CASSLFPRGGQEQFF; DNA: TGTGCCAGCAGTTTATTCCCTAGAGGAGGGCAAGAGCAGTTCTTC
size: -; D: -; length: 13; J: TRBJ2-3; V: TRBV24-1; CDR3: CATTGASTDTQYF; DNA: TGTGCCACTACAGGCGCTAGCACAGATACGCAGTATTTT
size: once; D: -; length: 12; J: TRBJ1-2; V: TRBV28; CDR3: CASRDTVSGYTF; DNA: TGTGCCAGTAGGGACACCGTTTCGGGCTACACCTTC
size: once; D: -; length: 12; J: TRBJ2-1; V: TRBV12-3/TRBV12-4; CDR3: CASSRSQVEQFF; DNA: TGTGCCAGCAGTCGCAGTCAGGTTGAGCAGTTCTTC
size: -; D: -; length: 15; J: TRBJ2-7; V: TRBV5-1; CDR3: CASRSRQGGVDEQYF; DNA: TGCGCCAGCAGATCGCGACAGGGAGGTGTGGACGAGCAGTACTTC
size: -; D: TRBD1; length: 15; J: TRBJ1-2; V: TRBV30; CDR3: CAWGATFGQGGGYTF; DNA: TGTGCCTGGGGAGCCACCTTCGGACAGGGGGGCGGCTACACCTTC
size: -; D: -; length: 12; J: TRBJ1-2; V: TRBV28; CDR3: CASNTGSYGYTF; DNA: TGTGCCAGCAACACAGGGTCCTATGGCTACACCTTC
size: -; D: -; length: 15; J: TRBJ1-3; V: TRBV3-1/TRBV3-2; CDR3: CASNVGGSSGNTIYF; DNA: TGTGCCAGCAATGTCGGGGGGTCCTCTGGAAACACCATATATTTT
size: few; D: TRBD2; length: 17; J: TRBJ2-5; V: TRBV3-1/TRBV3-2; CDR3: CASSQDLTSGNLETQYF; DNA: TGTGCCAGCAGCCAAGATCTTACTAGCGGGAATTTGGAGACCCAGTACTTC
size: -; D: TRBD1; length: 14; J: TRBJ2-1; V: TRBV5-4; CDR3: CASSLVVGGFEQFF; DNA: TGTGCCAGCAGCTTGGTAGTAGGGGGCTTTGAGCAGTTCTTC
size: -; D: TRBD2; length: 15; J: TRBJ2-7; V: TRBV28; CDR3: CASVPGTSDPYEQYF; DNA: TGTGCCAGCGTGCCCGGGACTAGCGATCCCTACGAGCAGTACTTC
size: -; D: TRBD1; length: 12; J: TRBJ2-7; V: TRBV18; CDR3: CASSHGQGEQYF; DNA: TGTGCCAGCTCACACGGACAGGGGGAGCAGTACTTC
size: -; D: -; length: 16; J: TRBJ1-5; V: TRBV19; CDR3: CASSMGARRGNQPQHF; DNA: TGTGCCAGTAGTATGGGAGCCAGGAGGGGCAATCAGCCCCAGCATTTT
size: once; D: -; length: 13; J: TRBJ2-3; V: TRBV6-4; CDR3: CASSDQSRDTQYF; DNA: TGTGCCAGCAGTGACCAGTCAAGAGATACGCAGTATTTT
size: -; D: TRBD1; length: 14; J: TRBJ2-2; V: TRBV11-2; CDR3: CASSMTGVTGELFF; DNA: TGTGCCAGCAGCATGACAGGGGTCACCGGGGAGCTGTTTTTT
size: -; D: TRBD2; length: 16; J: TRBJ2-5; V: TRBV24-1; CDR3: CATSDPGLAGMETQYF; DNA: TGTGCCACCAGTGACCCCGGGCTAGCGGGAATGGAGACCCAGTACTTC
size: -; D: -; length: 11; J: TRBJ2-7; V: TRBV30; CDR3: CALTVVYEQYF; DNA: TGTGCCTTAACAGTCGTCTACGAGCAGTACTTC
size: -; D: -; length: 15; J: TRBJ2-2; V: TRBV19; CDR3: CASRKDSVNTGELFF; DNA: TGTGCCAGTAGAAAGGACAGCGTGAACACCGGGGAGCTGTTTTTT
size: -; D: -; length: 13; J: TRBJ1-1; V: TRBV29-1; CDR3: CSAGGAGGTEAFF; DNA: TGCAGCGCCGGTGGGGCAGGCGGCACTGAAGCTTTCTTT
size: -; D: TRBD2; length: 14; J: TRBJ2-7; V: TRBV6-5; CDR3: CASGRTSGPYEQYF; DNA: TGTGCCAGCGGAAGGACTAGCGGCCCCTACGAGCAGTACTTC
size: -; D: TRBD2; length: 17; J: TRBJ2-1; V: TRBV4-1; CDR3: CASSQVVAASGLMGRFF; DNA: TGCGCCAGCAGCCAAGTGGTGGCAGCTAGCGGGCTTATGGGGCGGTTCTTC
size: -; D: -; length: 15; J: TRBJ1-1; V: TRBV6-4; CDR3: CASSDGLGPRTEAFF; DNA: TGTGCCAGCAGTGACGGACTAGGGCCGAGAACTGAAGCTTTCTTT
size: -; D: -; length: 15; J: TRBJ1-5; V: TRBV28; CDR3: CASRSVWTKNQPQHF; DNA: TGTGCCAGCAGATCTGTTTGGACAAAAAATCAGCCCCAGCATTTT
size: -; D: TRBD1; length: 15; J: TRBJ1-1; V: TRBV2; CDR3: CASSPRTGGYTEAFF; DNA: TGTGCCAGCAGCCCGCGGACAGGGGGATACACTGAAGCTTTCTTT
size: -; D: TRBD1; length: 15; J: TRBJ2-4; V: TRBV28; CDR3: CASSPGTGPKNIQYF; DNA: TGTGCCAGCAGTCCCGGGACAGGGCCCAAAAACATTCAGTACTTC
size: -; D: -; length: 13; J: TRBJ2-5; V: TRBV7-7; CDR3: CASSQAVSETQYF; DNA: TGTGCCAGCAGCCAGGCAGTATCGGAGACCCAGTACTTC
size: -; D: -; length: 12; J: TRBJ1-2; V: TRBV30; CDR3: CAWSSSNYGYTF; DNA: TGTGCCTGGAGCTCGAGTAACTATGGCTACACCTTC
size: -; D: -; length: 11; J: TRBJ1-2; V: TRBV29-1; CDR3: CSVPGDYGYTF; DNA: TGCAGCGTTCCGGGGGACTATGGCTACACCTTC
size: -; D: -; length: 14; J: TRBJ2-5; V: TRBV3-1/TRBV3-2; CDR3: CASSQAPGVETRYF; DNA: TGTGCCAGCAGCCAAGCTCCCGGAGTTGAGACCCGGTACTTC
size: -; D: -; length: 18; J: TRBJ2-4; V: TRBV7-8; CDR3: CASSPRFIRGASKNIQYF; DNA: TGTGCCAGCAGCCCTCGGTTTATACGGGGGGCGAGCAAAAACATTCAGTACTTC
size: -; D: -; length: 17; J: TRBJ1-3; V: TRBV14; CDR3: CASSQVGLMQAGNTIYF; DNA: TGTGCCAGCAGCCAAGTAGGACTCATGCAGGCTGGAAACACCATATATTTT